This T cell receptor (beta chain) was recovered during a study of OX40 agonist ivuxolimab in advanced cancers. If patients had autoimmune disease history or systemic immunosuppression, they were excluded. Libraries were prepared by immunoSEQ multiplex PCR; TCRdb keeps only in-frame clonotypes and omits some of them. The data contain around 39,000 clones, around 80% of them singletons. Study-wide points: CD8+ T cells were the subset that, on average, had more expanded clones than CD4+.

Trimming shortened V by 1 base and J by 6 bases, and 10 bases separated the two germline ends. The germline V gene encodes CDR1 SGHNT and CDR2 YYREEE (reference sequence). The CDR3 runs 13 residues. Concerning this clone itself: What it recognizes is unknown.

The source was CD4+ or CD8+ T cells sorted from blood, collected in a trial of the OX40 agonist ivuxolimab. This chain joins TRBV5-4 and TRBJ1-2, with a tentative D call TRBD1 (5 bases). This TCR derives from an adult with an advanced solid tumor such as melanoma, head and neck, liver or kidney cancer. The CDR3 nucleotides read TGTGCCAGCAGCTTGTGGCAGGGTCATGGCTACACCTTC. Translating gives CASSLWQGHGYTF.